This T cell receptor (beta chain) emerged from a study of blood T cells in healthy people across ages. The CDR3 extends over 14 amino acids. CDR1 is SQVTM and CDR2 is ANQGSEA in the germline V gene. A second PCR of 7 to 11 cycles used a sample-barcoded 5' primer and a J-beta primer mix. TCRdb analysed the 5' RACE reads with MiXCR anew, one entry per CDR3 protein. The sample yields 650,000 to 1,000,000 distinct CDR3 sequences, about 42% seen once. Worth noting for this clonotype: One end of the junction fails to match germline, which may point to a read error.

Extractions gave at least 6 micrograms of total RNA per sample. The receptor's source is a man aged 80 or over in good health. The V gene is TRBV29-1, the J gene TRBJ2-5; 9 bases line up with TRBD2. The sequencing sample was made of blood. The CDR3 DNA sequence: TGCGGCGTTGAAGGGACTAGCCAACAAGAGACCCAGTACTTC. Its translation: CGVEGTSQQETQYF.